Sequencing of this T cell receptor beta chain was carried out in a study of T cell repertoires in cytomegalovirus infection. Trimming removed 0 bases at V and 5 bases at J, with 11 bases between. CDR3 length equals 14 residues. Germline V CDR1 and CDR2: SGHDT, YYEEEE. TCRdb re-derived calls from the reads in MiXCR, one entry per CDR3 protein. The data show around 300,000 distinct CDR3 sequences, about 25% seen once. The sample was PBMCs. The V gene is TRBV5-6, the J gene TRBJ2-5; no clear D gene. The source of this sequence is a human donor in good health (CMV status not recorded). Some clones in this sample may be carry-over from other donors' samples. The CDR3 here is CASSLERVEETQYF. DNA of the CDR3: TGTGCCAGCAGCTTGGAAAGGGTTGAGGAGACCCAGTACTTC.